What follows is one TCR beta chain and its context. Its antigen is currently not known. Qualities for individual bases were not recorded, and no much larger clone is one base off. From the cysteine up to the phenylalanine, the CDR3 has a length of 16 residues. The kept DNA is CDR3 alone, 48 bases in frame from the first base. Compared with germline, V lacks 5 bases and J lacks 5 bases; bases without a gene match: 10. Sequences MNHEY (CDR1) and SMNVEV (CDR2) are obtained from the germline V gene (reference sequence). The library was obtained by the immunoSEQ multiplex PCR assay. Imported from immuneACCESS, the table was reduced by TCRdb to in-frame sequences with V and J called. These copies leave out some clones; in studies compared against another copy, an unresolved V gene accounts for under half, and the cause of the remainder is not known. Here the sample has approximately 130,000 clones; 87% occur a single time. The ten most abundant clones make up about 3% of the sample.

The sample comes from a study of control samples from healthy donors and cancer patients (TCRdb year 2020). The clonotype was recovered from a man aged 55 to 70 in good health. Sequencing was done on a sample of blood. The sequence links TRBV27 to TRBJ1-1, and 11 junctional nucleotides match TRBD1. The nucleotide sequence reads as follows: TGTGCCAGCAGTCCCTCGCCGGGACAGGGGGAGACTGAAGCTTTCTTT. It is translated as CASSPSPGQGETEAFF.